The 27 T cell receptor beta chains below were found in one sample sequenced in a study of blood T cells in healthy people across ages. A second PCR, run for roughly 7 to 11 cycles, used a sample-barcoded 5' primer plus a J-beta primer mix. Each CDR3 protein gets one entry after TCRdb re-called the 5' RACE reads with MiXCR. The sample includes around 1.5 million distinct CDR3 sequences, approximately 60% seen only once; the top ten take approximately 7%. Sample: blood. The receptors stem from a man between 18 and 35 years old in good health.

This clonotype was recorded at least ten times. J is TRBJ1-6 and V is TRBV6-2 or TRBV6-3; 7 bases are a match to TRBD1. This CDR3 has 13 residues. With 8 bases clipped from V and 7 bases from J, the junction kept 5 bases outside the gene matches. CDR1 is MNHEY, CDR2 SVGEGT, per germline. CDR3 sequence: CASAGTANSPLHF. CDR3 nucleotide sequence: TGTGCCAGCGCCGGGACAGCGAATTCACCCCTCCACTTT.

This clonotype was observed a single time. Germline and junction disagree at one end, which may indicate a read error. The chain has TRBV7-8 and TRBJ2-7, with TRBD1 matching over 9 bases. CDR1 is SGHVS, CDR2 FQNEAQ, per germline. CDR3 length equals 16 residues. In DNA, the CDR3 is TGTGCCAGCATCTTAGAAGTACATGGACAGGGGCGTGTGCAGTACTTC. Residues: CASILEVHGQGRVQYF.

The gene calls are TRBV29-1 and TRBJ2-3; 12 bases match TRBD2. The junction had 14 bases not matched to a gene; V was cut back by 6 bases and J by 7 bases. Germline lookup yields CDR1 SQVTM and CDR2 ANQGSEA. The CDR3 length is 16 residues. The CDR3 DNA reads TGCAGCGTCCACCCCTCTACTAGCGGGGGGTCGAATACGCAGTATTTT. It is translated as CSVHPSTSGGSNTQYF.

A few counts support this clonotype. The genes are TRBV5-1 and TRBJ2-3; maybe TRBD2 (7 bases). This CDR3 comprises 15 residues. Between the trimmed V and J ends, which lost 4 bases and 7 bases, there was a span of 19 bases. Germline CDR1 SGHRS, CDR2 YFSETQ. CDR3 region: CASSPTGTSVHTQYF. The DNA of the CDR3 is TGCGCCAGCAGCCCGACAGGAACTAGCGTACATACGCAGTATTTT.

The V call is TRBV12-3 or TRBV12-4, the J call TRBJ2-3; the match to TRBD2 covers 7 bases. The V gene end was trimmed by 7 bases and the J gene end by 2 bases; junction bases not matched to a gene: 9. The CDR3 length is 15 residues. The CDR3 reads CASNSLGGDTDTQYF. The CDR3 coding sequence is TGTGCCAGCAACAGCCTGGGGGGGGACACAGATACGCAGTATTTT.

The chain employs TRBV20-1 and TRBJ2-4, with 7 bases lining up with TRBD2. In germline, CDR1 is DFQATT, CDR2 SNEGSKA (reference sequence). CDR3 length equals 15 residues. V shed 2 bases and J 1 base; nucleotides not matched to a gene: 5. As DNA, the CDR3 is TGCAGTGCTAGATTTCAAGCGGGGGCCAAAAACATTCAGTACTTC. Translating gives CSARFQAGAKNIQYF.

The V and J genes are TRBV4-1 and TRBJ2-5; the D gene is possibly TRBD2 (5 bases). This CDR3 spans 15 amino acids. V was cut by 1 base and J by 5 bases, with 14 bases left in between. Germline loops: CDR1 MGHRA, CDR2 YSYEKL. DNA for the CDR3: TGCGCCAGCAGCCAAGTACAAGCGGCAGGCGAGACCCAGTACTTC. Translation: CASSQVQAAGETQYF.

The chain recombines TRBV7-2 with TRBJ1-5; the match to TRBD1 covers 9 bases. Unmatched junction bases numbered 8, after V lost 5 bases and J lost 6 bases. The germline V gene has CDR1 SGHTA and CDR2 FQGNSA. The CDR3 has 15 residues. This CDR3 reads CASSASGTGTQPQHF. CDR3 nucleotides: TGTGCCAGCAGCGCATCCGGGACAGGGACTCAGCCCCAGCATTTT.

This sequence joins TRBV5-1 and TRBJ2-3; D is unclear. CDR1 and CDR2 (germline): SGHRS, YFSETQ. The CDR3 has 15 amino acids. V shed 4 bases and J shed 6 bases, with 18 bases lying between them. CDR3 region: CASSPSPLLRDTQYF. The DNA of the CDR3 is TGCGCCAGCAGCCCCTCGCCCCTCCTTCGGGATACGCAGTATTTT.

V usage is TRBV5-6 and J usage is TRBJ2-7, with 12 bases lining up with TRBD2. Germline-derived CDR1 and CDR2 are SGHDT and YYEEEE. V dropped 5 bases and J dropped 4; count of bases not matched to a gene: 10. The CDR3 extends over 16 amino acids. This CDR3 is CASSQFRLAGVYEQYF. CDR3 DNA sequence: TGTGCCAGCAGTCAATTCCGACTAGCGGGAGTATACGAGCAGTACTTC. The variable domain in full, completed from reference TRBV5-6 and TRBJ2-7, reads DAGVTQSPTHLIKTRGQQVTLRCSPKSGHDTVSWYQQALGQGPQFIFQYYEEEERQRGNFPDRFSGHQFPNYSSELNVNALLLGDSALYLCASSQFRLAGVYEQYFGPGTRLTVT.

The J gene is TRBJ2-1, the V gene TRBV10-2; 10 bases line up with TRBD2. The germline gives CDR1 WSHSY, CDR2 SAAADI. The CDR3 totals 13 residues. The junction had 2 bases not matched to a gene; V was cut back by 7 bases and J by 5 bases. CDR3 region: CASTSGGNNEQFF. The CDR3 DNA reads TGCGCCAGCACTAGCGGGGGAAACAATGAGCAGTTCTTC.

This sequence joins TRBV3-1 and TRBJ2-7; 12 bases line up with TRBD2. Germline V gives CDR1 LGHDT, CDR2 YNNKEL (reference sequence). V dropped 5 bases and J dropped 2; count of bases not matched to a gene: 4. The CDR3 length is 15 residues. In DNA form, the CDR3 reads TGTGCCAGCAGCAAAACTAGCGGGAGGCCCTACGAGCAGTACTTC. Amino acids: CASSKTSGRPYEQYF.

This chain links TRBV24-1 with TRBJ2-1, with D tentatively TRBD1 or TRBD2 (5 bases each). V was clipped by 0 bases and J by 4 bases, with 12 bases between them. Germline V CDR1 and CDR2: KGHDR, SFDVKD. The length of the CDR3 is 16 residues. The CDR3 spells CATSDLVGTGYNEQFF. The CDR3 DNA follows: TGTGCCACCAGTGATTTGGTTGGGACGGGTTACAATGAGCAGTTCTTC.

The chain uses TRBV13 and TRBJ2-4, with 10 positions matching TRBD1. Gene TRBJ2-7 matches the end of the DNA better, so the J call may be wrong. The CDR3 has 16 residues. The germline V gene encodes CDR1 PRHDT and CDR2 FYEKMQ (reference sequence). The CDR3 is CASSFAQGTGVYEQYF. The CDR3 bases are TGTGCCAGCAGCTTCGCTCAGGGGACAGGGGTCTACGAGCAGTACTTC.

The chain combines TRBV6-5 with TRBJ2-1; 7 bases map to TRBD2. J gave up 10 bases and V 2 bases, and 2 bases lay outside the gene matches. Germline loops: CDR1 MNHEY, CDR2 SVGAGI. The CDR3 is 12 amino acids. The CDR3 loop is CASSYDGGEQFF. The CDR3 DNA reads TGTGCCAGCAGTTACGACGGGGGGGAGCAGTTCTTC.

The table lists this clonotype with a few counts. As DNA, the CDR3 is TGCAGCGTGAGGGGCCTTGGCTATGGCTACACCTTC. Its translation: CSVRGLGYGYTF. This sequence joins TRBV29-1 and TRBJ1-2, with D maybe TRBD1 (5 bases). The CDR3 covers 12 residues. Germline V CDR1 and CDR2: SQVTM, ANQGSEA. The V end was cut by 6 bases, the J end by 4 bases, with 12 bases between.

This chain connects TRBV10-3 to TRBJ2-1, with D unresolved. CDR3 length: 15 residues. Germline CDR1 ENHRY, CDR2 SYGVKD. Trimming took 4 bases from V and 6 from J, leaving 16 bases between them. CDR3 nucleotides: TGTGCCATCAGTGTGGGGTTGGCTGTCGCCAATGAGCAGTTCTTC. It translates to CAISVGLAVANEQFF.

V is TRBV20-1 and J is TRBJ2-1; no reliable D call. Germline values: CDR1 DFQATT, CDR2 SNEGSKA (reference sequence). The CDR3 has 12 amino acids. Trimming pared 6 bases from V and 9 bases from J, leaving 15 bases between. The CDR3 loop reads CSAEPLNLEQFF. DNA of the CDR3: TGCAGTGCAGAACCTTTGAATCTTGAGCAGTTCTTC.

The V and J genes are TRBV20-1 and TRBJ2-7, with 7 bases that match TRBD2. The length of the CDR3 is 18 residues. CDR1 is DFQATT, CDR2 SNEGSKA, per germline (reference sequence). J was trimmed by 0 bases and V by 1 base; bases with no gene match: 15. The CDR3 region is CSARVGSASGYPSYEQYF. The CDR3 DNA follows: TGCAGTGCTAGAGTCGGGTCGGCTAGCGGTTATCCCTCCTACGAGCAGTACTTC.

The CDR3 loop is CASSRLGQGFTEAFF. CDR3 bases: TGTGCCAGCAGCCGCCTGGGGCAGGGGTTCACTGAAGCTTTCTTT. The J gene is TRBJ1-1, the V gene TRBV7-2; perhaps TRBD1 as D (6 bases). Deletions cut 5 bases from V and 4 bases from J, with 17 bases between. Per the germline V gene, CDR1 is SGHTA and CDR2 is FQGNSA. The CDR3 covers 15 residues.

This clonotype was seen at least ten times. The chain links TRBV29-1 to TRBJ2-7; perhaps D is TRBD1 or TRBD2 (5 bases each). Germline assignment: CDR1 SQVTM and CDR2 ANQGSEA. The CDR3 loop spans 13 amino acids. The V gene lost 3 bases and the J gene lost 3 bases, with 12 bases spanning the gap. CDR3 DNA: TGCAGCGTTGAGGGGACGGCAGACTACGAGCAGTACTTC. Its translation: CSVEGTADYEQYF.

This chain uses TRBV20-1 with TRBJ1-5, with 7 bases identical to TRBD1. Germline values: CDR1 DFQATT, CDR2 SNEGSKA (reference sequence). This CDR3 has 14 residues. V gave up 2 bases and J gave up 6 bases; unmatched junction bases: 7. CDR3 loop: CSARTQGESQPQHF. For the CDR3, the DNA is TGCAGTGCTAGAACGCAGGGGGAAAGTCAGCCCCAGCATTTT.

For the CDR3, the DNA is TGTGCCAGCAGCCAAGAAGGTGATCTCTCCGGGGAGACCCAGTACTTC. The encoded protein is CASSQEGDLSGETQYF. The chain carries TRBV4-2 and TRBJ2-5; no firm D call. Germline V lookup: CDR1 LGHNA, CDR2 YNFKEQ. The CDR3 runs to 16 residues. Trimming pared 0 bases from V and 5 bases from J, leaving 16 bases between.

The chain employs TRBV10-3 and TRBJ2-7; TRBD1 or TRBD2 may be the D gene (5 bases each). This CDR3 contains 14 residues. Trimming stripped 7 bases from V and 6 bases from J, with 19 bases between. Germline V lookup: CDR1 ENHRY, CDR2 SYGVKD. CDR3 in amino acids: CAIKLTGPMGEQYF. CDR3 bases: TGTGCCATCAAACTAACGGGACCTATGGGCGAGCAGTACTTC.

The gene calls are TRBV6-2 or TRBV6-3 and TRBJ1-5; D gene ambiguous. The CDR3 covers 17 residues. V dropped 4 bases and J dropped 0 bases, with 16 bases sitting between them. The germline gives CDR1 MNHEY, CDR2 SVGEGT. CDR3 sequence reads: CASSSSTSGYSNQPQHF. DNA of the CDR3: TGTGCCAGCAGTTCGTCCACGTCAGGTTATAGCAATCAGCCCCAGCATTTT.

CDR3 amino acids: CASSSVPGVRYEQYF. The CDR3 nucleotides are TGTGCCAGCAGCTCGGTCCCCGGGGTACGCTACGAGCAGTACTTC. V and J are TRBV7-9 and TRBJ2-7; D is perhaps TRBD2 (5 bases). This CDR3 region has 15 residues. From germline, CDR1 is SEHNR and CDR2 FQNEAQ (reference sequence). Trimming stripped 4 bases from V and 3 bases from J, with 16 bases between. The variable domain in full, with the rest retrieved from reference TRBV7-9 and TRBJ2-7, is DTGVSQNPRHKITKRGQNVTFRCDPISEHNRLYWYRQTLGQGPEFLTYFQNEAQLEKSRLLSDRFSAERPKGSFSTLEIQRTEQGDSAMYLCASSSVPGVRYEQYFGPGTRLTVT.

This clonotype appeared a few times. The gene calls are TRBV12-3 or TRBV12-4 and TRBJ1-1; D remains unclear. This CDR3 has 11 residues. CDR3 region: CASDRGTEAFF. As DNA, the CDR3 is TGTGCTAGCGACCGGGGCACTGAAGCTTTCTTT.